This T cell receptor beta chain was identified in a study of cytomegalovirus exposure and HLA in healthy donors. Study summary: The same platform was used for the 130 or so validation repertoires and the roughly 720 first-cohort repertoires, a later analysis reported.

TCRdb's copy holds only in-frame clones and misses some; the assay was immunoSEQ multiplex PCR. The sample has about 150,000 clones, 86% seen once. Unmatched junction bases numbered 5, after V lost 10 bases and J lost 5 bases. The length of the CDR3 is 13 residues. Germline V gene sequence: CDR1 SGHDN, CDR2 FVKESK. The clonotype was recovered from a human donor in good health. The sequenced sample was PBMCs. This chain uses TRBV14 with TRBJ2-2, with 9 bases identical to TRBD1. The DNA of the CDR3 is TGTGCCACAAGAGGACAGGGGACCGGGGAGCTGTTTTTT. Encoded protein: CATRGQGTGELFF.